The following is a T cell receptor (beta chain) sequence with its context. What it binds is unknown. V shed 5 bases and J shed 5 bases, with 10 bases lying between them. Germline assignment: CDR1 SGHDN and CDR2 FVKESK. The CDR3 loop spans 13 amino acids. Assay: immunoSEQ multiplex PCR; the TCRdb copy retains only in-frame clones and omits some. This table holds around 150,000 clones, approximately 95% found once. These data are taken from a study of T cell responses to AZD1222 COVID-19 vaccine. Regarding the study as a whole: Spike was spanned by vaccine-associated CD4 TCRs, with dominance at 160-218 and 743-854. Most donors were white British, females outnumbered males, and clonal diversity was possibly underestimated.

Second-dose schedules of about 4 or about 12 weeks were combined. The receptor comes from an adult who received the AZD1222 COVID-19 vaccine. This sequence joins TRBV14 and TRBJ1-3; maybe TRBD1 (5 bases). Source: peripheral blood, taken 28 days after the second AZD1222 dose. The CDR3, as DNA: TGTGCCAGCAGCAGGACACTCCGAAACACCATATATTTT. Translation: CASSRTLRNTIYF.